This record covers a single T cell receptor beta chain. Germline V gives CDR1 DFQATT, CDR2 SNEGSKA (reference sequence). V lost 6 bases, J lost 2 bases, and 7 bases lay in between. This CDR3 is built from 11 residues. This entry is derived from a study of control samples from healthy donors and cancer patients. Libraries were prepared by immunoSEQ multiplex PCR; TCRdb keeps only in-frame clonotypes and omits some of them. The table lists about 51,000 clones, about nine tenths of them singletons. This receptor was identified in a man aged 50 to 60 with head and neck cancer. The sequenced sample consisted of PBMCs. The J gene is TRBJ1-2, the V gene TRBV20-1, with no clear D. DNA for the CDR3: TGCAGTGCCACCGGCAACTATGGCTACACCTTC. This sequence encodes CSATGNYGYTF.